The 28 T cell receptor beta chains reported below all come from one sample, sequenced in a study of cytomegalovirus exposure and HLA in healthy donors. Here immunoSEQ multiplex PCR was the method, and the copy in TCRdb shows in-frame clones only, minus some. The table lists tens of thousands of clones, 84% of them singletons. Sequencing was performed on PBMCs. The source of these receptors is a woman under 30 in good health and CMV-seropositive.

This clone was observed a single time. This CDR3 reads CASSLGGGFSYEQYF. The DNA for the CDR3 is TGTGCCAGCAGCCTAGGGGGGGGATTCTCCTACGAGCAGTACTTC. V gene TRBV7-2 combines with J gene TRBJ2-7; D perhaps matches TRBD2 (7 bases). Germline assignment: CDR1 SGHTA and CDR2 FQGNSA. This CDR3 has 15 residues. V was shortened by 5 bases and J by 0 bases, with 14 bases between the two germline ends.

The gene calls are TRBV6-5 and TRBJ1-4, with D perhaps matching TRBD1 (6 bases). Germline V CDR1 and CDR2: MNHEY, SVGAGI. This CDR3 region has 13 residues. V was pared by 7 bases and J by 6 bases, with 12 bases between. In DNA form, the CDR3 reads TGTGCCAGCAAACCGGGACAAGATGAAAAACTGTTTTTT. Its protein product is CASKPGQDEKLFF.

This chain links TRBV7-9 with TRBJ1-2; 8 bases fit TRBD1. The CDR3 contains 15 residues. V gave up 5 bases and J gave up 4 bases; unmatched junction bases: 9. Germline V gene data show CDR1 as SEHNR and CDR2 as FQNEAQ (reference sequence). The CDR3 loop is CASSVSGGASYGYTF. The CDR3 DNA follows: TGTGCCAGCAGCGTATCAGGGGGCGCAAGCTATGGCTACACCTTC.

This rearrangement joins TRBV14 to TRBJ2-7, with 8 positions matching TRBD1. Trimming removed 2 bases from V and 4 bases from J; junction bases left unmatched: 7. Germline assignment: CDR1 SGHDN and CDR2 FVKESK. The CDR3 runs to 15 residues. CDR3 protein: CASSQSDRGSYEQYF. CDR3 coding DNA: TGTGCCAGCAGCCAAAGTGACAGGGGATCTTACGAGCAGTACTTC.

This sequence joins TRBV5-1 and TRBJ2-1; the D gene is possibly TRBD1 (6 bases). Germline CDR1 is SGHRS and CDR2 is YFSETQ. The V end was cut by 4 bases, the J end by 10 bases, with 9 bases between. The CDR3 runs to 11 residues. CDR3 amino acids: CASSPDREQFF. As DNA, the CDR3 is TGCGCCAGCAGCCCGGACAGAGAGCAGTTCTTC.

This clone was observed once. The chain uses TRBV7-2 and TRBJ2-7; 12 nucleotides align to TRBD2. V dropped 4 bases and J dropped 2; count of bases not matched to a gene: 3. CDR1 is SGHTA, CDR2 FQGNSA, per germline. This CDR3 is 15 amino acids long. The CDR3 DNA sequence: TGTGCCAGCAGCTCGACTAGCGGGGGAACCTACGAGCAGTACTTC. Its translation is CASSSTSGGTYEQYF.

This clone has only a few counts. The chain employs TRBV9 and TRBJ2-5; D is possibly TRBD2 (6 bases). Trimming removed 3 bases from V and 2 bases from J, with 11 bases in between. Germline lookup yields CDR1 SGDLS and CDR2 YYNGEE. The CDR3 is made up of 14 amino acids. CDR3 in amino acids: CASSGPGLQETQYF. As DNA, the CDR3 is TGTGCCAGCAGCGGACCGGGACTTCAAGAGACCCAGTACTTC.

This clone was seen only a few times. The rearrangement uses TRBV6-5 and TRBJ2-7; D is perhaps TRBD2 (7 bases). With 4 bases removed from V and 5 bases from J, the gap between germline ends came to 18 bases. The CDR3 extends over 15 amino acids. CDR1 MNHEY and CDR2 SVGAGI come from the germline V gene. CDR3 nucleotides: TGTGCCAGCAGTTCCTGGGACACGGGGGGCCACGAGCAGTACTTC. This gives the protein CASSSWDTGGHEQYF.

The rearrangement links TRBV28 to TRBJ1-1, with D perhaps matching TRBD1 (5 bases). The CDR3 is made up of 16 amino acids. The germline V and J ends were trimmed by 2 bases and 3 bases, with 16 bases remaining between them. Germline CDR1 is MDHEN and CDR2 is SYDVKM. The CDR3 DNA reads as TGTGCCAGCAGTTTAGGGGGGGTGGGGGAGCACACTGAAGCTTTCTTT. It yields the protein CASSLGGVGEHTEAFF.

This chain uses TRBV6-6 with TRBJ2-7; 8 positions match TRBD1. V lost 5 bases, J lost 7 bases, and 10 bases stayed unmatched. Germline assignment: CDR1 MNHNY and CDR2 SVGAGI (reference sequence). The CDR3 is 14 residues long. The CDR3 protein is CASSADREWGEQYF. The CDR3 nucleotides are TGTGCCAGCAGTGCGGACAGGGAATGGGGGGAGCAGTACTTC.

The chain uses TRBV5-4 and TRBJ2-7; 7 bases match TRBD1. The CDR3 sequence is 15 residues long. With V trimmed by 2 bases and J by 0 bases, 5 bases remained unmatched. Germline V gives CDR1 SGHNT, CDR2 YYREEE (reference sequence). CDR3 bases: TGTGCCAGCAGCTTTATTCCAGGGGGCTCCTACGAGCAGTACTTC. Translating it yields CASSFIPGGSYEQYF. The full variable domain, rest sourced from reference TRBV5-4 and TRBJ2-7, is ETGVTQSPTHLIKTRGQQVTLRCSSQSGHNTVSWYQQALGQGPQFIFQYYREEENGRGNFPPRFSGLQFPNYSSELNVNALELDDSALYLCASSFIPGGSYEQYFGPGTRLTVT.

This clone occurred a few times. J is TRBJ1-4 and V is TRBV4-3, with 8 bases aligning to TRBD1. The germline gives CDR1 LGHNA, CDR2 YSLEER. The V and J ends lost 3 bases and 5 bases, in that order; junction bases with no gene match: 8. The CDR3 extends over 16 amino acids. In DNA, the CDR3 is TGCGCCAGCAGCCATTCGCGACAGGGGATAAATGAAAAACTGTTTTTT. Amino acid sequence: CASSHSRQGINEKLFF.

The V call is TRBV7-6, the J call TRBJ2-3; D may be TRBD2 (5 bases). The CDR3 length is 13 residues. Per the germline V gene, CDR1 is SGHVS and CDR2 is FNYEAQ. V shed 5 bases and J shed 6 bases, with 12 bases lying between them. The CDR3 DNA sequence: TGTGCCAGCAGCCAACGGCCGGGGGATACGCAGTATTTT. The encoded protein is CASSQRPGDTQYF.

V is TRBV4-1 and J is TRBJ2-2; 7 bases are shared with TRBD1. The germline V gene encodes CDR1 MGHRA and CDR2 YSYEKL. CDR3 size: 14 residues. Trimming cost V 6 bases and J 1 base; bases outside gene matches: 2. CDR3: CASRNRGNTGELFF. DNA of the CDR3: TGCGCCAGCAGAAACAGGGGGAACACCGGGGAGCTGTTTTTT.

The gene calls are TRBV7-9 and TRBJ2-2, with 7 bases lining up with TRBD1. The CDR3 length is 16 residues. The V gene's germline CDR1 is SEHNR and CDR2 FQNEAQ (reference sequence). Unmatched junction bases numbered 12, after V lost 3 bases and J lost 8 bases. The CDR3 DNA follows: TGTGCCAGCAGCTTCACCCTCGGACAGGCAGCGGGGGAGCTGTTTTTT. It is translated as CASSFTLGQAAGELFF.

The DNA for the CDR3 is TGTGCCAGCAGTGGCCCGGACAGGGGATCCTACGAGCAGTACTTC. Protein sequence: CASSGPDRGSYEQYF. The V gene is TRBV27, the J gene TRBJ2-7; 9 nucleotides line up with TRBD1. The germline gives CDR1 MNHEY, CDR2 SMNVEV (reference sequence). V dropped 5 bases and J dropped 1; count of bases not matched to a gene: 6. The CDR3 is made up of 15 amino acids.

The chain couples TRBV6-5 to TRBJ1-3, with D possibly being TRBD1 (5 bases). CDR3 length equals 16 residues. Germline CDR1 is MNHEY and CDR2 is SVGAGI. Trimming shortened V by 3 bases and J by 0 bases, and 12 bases separated the two germline ends. CDR3: CASSYRAGHSGNTIYF. The CDR3 nucleotides read TGTGCCAGCAGTTATCGGGCCGGACACTCTGGAAACACCATATATTTT.

The rearrangement joins TRBV7-2 to TRBJ2-3; 7 bases match TRBD1. Looked up from germline, CDR1 is SGHTA and CDR2 is FQGNSA. The CDR3 runs to 15 residues. Germline trimming cut 3 bases from V and 2 bases from J; bases unmatched to any gene: 5. The CDR3 reads CASSFDRATTDTQYF. The CDR3 DNA reads TGTGCCAGCAGCTTCGACAGGGCCACCACAGATACGCAGTATTTT. Full variable domain (remainder filled in from reference TRBV7-2 and TRBJ2-3): GAGVSQSPSNKVTEKGKDVELRCDPISGHTALYWYRQSLGQGLEFLIYFQGNSAPDKSGLPSDRFSAERTGGSVSTLTIQRTQQEDSAVYLCASSFDRATTDTQYFGPGTRLTVL.

The rearrangement uses TRBV2 and TRBJ2-7; 13 nucleotides agree with TRBD2. CDR3 length: 14 residues. J was trimmed by 6 bases and V by 6 bases; bases with no gene match: 5. Germline-derived CDR1 and CDR2 are SNHLY and FYNNEI. CDR3 in DNA: TGTGCCAGCAGCCCACTAGCGGGGGGGGGCGAGCAGTACTTC. Protein sequence: CASSPLAGGGEQYF.

The rearrangement uses TRBV10-1 and TRBJ2-2; TRBD2 aligns across 7 bases. In germline, CDR1 is WNHNN, CDR2 SYGVQD (reference sequence). This CDR3 is built from 16 residues. V dropped 6 bases and J dropped 3; count of bases not matched to a gene: 10. The CDR3 nucleotides are TGCGCCAGCAGCGGCCGAGCGGGGTTGGACACCGGGGAGCTGTTTTTT. It specifies CASSGRAGLDTGELFF.

Remarks on this clone: This sample includes further DNA sequences coding for the same CDR3. This chain links TRBV6-5 with TRBJ2-7, with 8 nucleotides matching TRBD1. The CDR3 has 14 amino acids. Trimming at V came to 5 bases and at J to 5 bases, leaving 8 bases not matched to a gene. CDR1 MNHEY and CDR2 SVGAGI come from the germline V gene. As DNA, the CDR3 is TGTGCCAGCAGTCATAACAGGGGGTCCCACGAGCAGTACTTC. Translation gives CASSHNRGSHEQYF.

The chain carries TRBV6-1 and TRBJ1-1, with 8 positions matching TRBD1. The CDR3 runs to 12 residues. V shed 6 bases and J 8 bases; nucleotides not matched to a gene: 5. Germline values: CDR1 MNHNS, CDR2 SASEGT. The CDR3 loop is CASRKGDREAFF. In DNA form, the CDR3 reads TGTGCCAGCAGGAAAGGGGACAGGGAAGCTTTCTTT.

V is TRBV5-1 and J is TRBJ2-5; no reliable D call. The V gene lost 0 bases and the J gene lost 2 bases, with 14 bases spanning the gap. Germline V gene sequence: CDR1 SGHRS, CDR2 YFSETQ. The CDR3 is made up of 16 amino acids. The CDR3 protein is CASSLALAELQETQYF. The CDR3 region has the DNA TGCGCCAGCAGCTTGGCCTTGGCAGAATTACAAGAGACCCAGTACTTC.

The V and J genes are TRBV7-9 and TRBJ2-6, with D maybe TRBD1 (5 bases). This CDR3 spans 16 amino acids. The germline gives CDR1 SEHNR, CDR2 FQNEAQ (reference sequence). V lost 5 bases and J lost 2, with 13 bases in between. CDR3 coding DNA: TGTGCCAGCAGCCTCCACCAGGGTACTGGGGCCAACGTCCTGACTTTC. It codes for CASSLHQGTGANVLTF.

J is TRBJ2-7 and V is TRBV27; D may be TRBD1 (6 bases). CDR1 is MNHEY, CDR2 SMNVEV, per germline (reference sequence). The V end lost 5 bases, the J end lost 1 base, and 18 bases lay between the germline ends. This CDR3 comprises 16 residues. Here the CDR3 reads CASSTLGQTLSYEQYF. CDR3 sequence (DNA): TGTGCCAGCAGTACGCTAGGACAGACCCTATCCTACGAGCAGTACTTC.

A single count supports this clone. This chain links TRBV7-2 with TRBJ1-2; 10 positions agree with TRBD1. Looked up from germline, CDR1 is SGHTA and CDR2 is FQGNSA. The CDR3 spans 14 residues. The ends lost 5 bases at V and 5 bases at J; junction bases unmatched: 5. The CDR3 here is CASSIGTGVYGYTF. The CDR3 nucleotides read TGTGCCAGCAGCATTGGGACAGGGGTATATGGCTACACCTTC. Complete variable domain (other parts from reference TRBV7-2 and TRBJ1-2): GAGVSQSPSNKVTEKGKDVELRCDPISGHTALYWYRQSLGQGLEFLIYFQGNSAPDKSGLPSDRFSAERTGGSVSTLTIQRTQQEDSAVYLCASSIGTGVYGYTFGSGTRLTVV.

The chain has TRBV25-1 and TRBJ2-3; TRBD2 matches at 8 bases. CDR3 length: 16 residues. Losses at the gene ends were 3 bases for V and 8 bases for J; bases not matched to a gene: 13. CDR1 is MGHDK, CDR2 SYGVNS, per germline. In DNA, the CDR3 is TGTGCCAGCAGTGATCTCCCGGATAGCGGGGTCGGTACGCAGTATTTT. Its translation: CASSDLPDSGVGTQYF.

V gene TRBV5-5 combines with J gene TRBJ1-6; 7 nucleotides line up with TRBD1. Trimming cost V 4 bases and J 3 bases; bases outside gene matches: 10. Germline assignment: CDR1 SGHKS and CDR2 YYEKEE (reference sequence). The CDR3 loop spans 17 amino acids. CDR3 loop: CASSRRQGRDYNSPLHF. CDR3 DNA sequence: TGTGCCAGCAGCAGAAGACAGGGCAGGGACTATAATTCACCCCTCCACTTT.